This T cell receptor (beta chain) was sequenced for a study of T cell responses to AZD1222 COVID-19 vaccine. General study points: The donor cohort was predominantly white British with a female majority, and clonal diversity may have been underestimated.

Data came from immunoSEQ multiplex PCR; TCRdb stores just in-frame clones and leaves some out. The repertoire has around 180,000 clones, 85% to 95% of them found once; the top ten carry more than 9%. This clone was observed once. Its antigen remains unidentified. The CDR3 length is 16 residues. Trimming removed 1 base from V and 4 bases from J; junction bases left unmatched: 6. From germline, CDR1 is SEHNR and CDR2 FQNEAQ (reference sequence). The sample was peripheral blood, taken on day 0 of AZD1222 vaccination. The receptor was derived from an adult in good health. The rearrangement uses TRBV7-9 and TRBJ2-7; 11 positions agree with TRBD1. DNA for the CDR3: TGTGCCAGCAGCTTAGATCTTGGGACAGGGGGATACGAGCAGTACTTC. Translation: CASSLDLGTGGYEQYF.